These T cell receptor beta chains were read from a single sample in a study of vaccination effects on CD4 cells after COVID-19. The antigens of these receptors remain unknown. The protocol was immunoSEQ multiplex PCR, while the TCRdb copy is restricted to in-frame clones and leaves out a portion. Here the sample spans tens of thousands of clones, around 80% being singletons. The starting material was CD4+ T cells from PBMCs cultured with HCoV-229E spike peptides, obtained before COVID-19 vaccination. These receptors came from a human donor who received a COVID-19 vaccine. CDR3s include the opening cysteine and the closing phenylalanine or tryptophan. Each record gives: V gene, D gene, J gene, CDR3 protein, CDR3 DNA. The D gene is left open where the match is weak.

>TRBV6-6|NA|TRBJ2-2
CASSLGQNTGELFF
TGTGCCAGCAGCCTGGGACAAAACACCGGGGAGCTGTTTTTT
>TRBV5-1|TRBD1|TRBJ2-2
CASSLVEGALTGELFF
TGCGCCAGCAGCTTGGTCGAGGGGGCGCTCACCGGGGAGCTGTTTTTT
>TRBV6-2/TRBV6-3|NA|TRBJ2-3
CASSYPRGWDTQYF
TGTGCCAGCAGTTACCCCAGGGGCTGGGATACGCAGTATTTT
>TRBV7-2|TRBD1|TRBJ1-6
CASSSQTGGRSPLHF
TGTGCCAGCAGCTCGCAGACAGGGGGTCGGTCACCCCTCCACTTT
>TRBV11-2|NA|TRBJ1-1
CATGGRAEAFF
TGTGCCACCGGCGGGAGAGCTGAAGCTTTCTTT
>TRBV4-1|TRBD1|TRBJ1-5
CASSQEDRGAQPQHF
TGCGCCAGCAGCCAAGAGGACAGGGGAGCTCAGCCCCAGCATTTT
>TRBV19|NA|TRBJ1-5
CASTSGEGINQPQHF
TGTGCCAGTACCTCGGGGGAGGGGATTAATCAGCCCCAGCATTTT
>TRBV5-4|TRBD1|TRBJ1-2
CASSSTGSYYGYTF
TGTGCCAGCAGCTCGACAGGGTCTTACTATGGCTACACCTTC
>TRBV7-9|NA|TRBJ1-6
CASSLPNSPLHF
TGTGCCAGCAGTCTACCCAATTCACCCCTCCACTTT
>TRBV7-2|NA|TRBJ2-2
CASSSRHTPRNTGELFF
TGTGCCAGCAGCTCTCGACACACACCGAGGAACACCGGGGAGCTGTTTTTT
>TRBV7-8|NA|TRBJ1-5
CASSLLDQPQHF
TGTGCCAGCAGCTTGCTGGATCAGCCCCAGCATTTT